Listed here are 28 T cell receptor beta chains from one sample, sequenced in a study of blood T cell repertoires in COVID-19. Sequenced by immunoSEQ multiplex PCR; TCRdb stores in-frame clones only, minus some. This table holds about 140,000 clones, approximately 80% found once. The sequencing input was peripheral blood. The receptors were gathered from a woman of 80 years or more in a cohort sampled during active or convalescent COVID-19.

The chain has TRBV7-3 and TRBJ1-4, with 8 bases fitting TRBD1. The junction had 2 bases not matched to a gene; V was cut back by 5 bases and J by 0 bases. The CDR3 spans 15 residues. Germline V CDR1 and CDR2: SGHTA, FQGTGA. The CDR3 reads CASSQTGATNEKLFF. The CDR3 DNA follows: TGTGCCAGCAGCCAGACAGGGGCAACTAATGAAAAACTGTTTTTT.

The gene calls are TRBV10-3 and TRBJ2-7; D gene uncertain. Between the trimmed V and J ends, which lost 3 bases and 4 bases, there was a span of 7 bases. CDR1 and CDR2 from the germline V gene are ENHRY and SYGVKD. The CDR3 is 12 residues long. CDR3 amino acids: CAISDSLYEQYV. The DNA for the CDR3 is TGTGCCATCAGTGACTCTCTATACGAGCAGTACGTC.

The chain combines TRBV6-1 with TRBJ1-2, with TRBD1 as a possible D gene (6 bases). The V gene's germline CDR1 is MNHNS and CDR2 SASEGT. With 1 base removed from V and 0 bases from J, the gap between germline ends came to 15 bases. The length of the CDR3 is 17 residues. CDR3 sequence: CASSEVTWGRPNYGYTF. CDR3 DNA: TGTGCCAGCAGTGAAGTTACATGGGGGCGCCCTAACTATGGCTACACCTTC.

This rearrangement joins TRBV29-1 to TRBJ1-5; TRBD1 matches 7 bases. This CDR3 contains 14 residues. Trimming took 4 bases from V and 4 from J; bases not matched to a gene: 7. Germline V gene sequence: CDR1 SQVTM, CDR2 ANQGSEA. For the CDR3, the DNA is TGCAGCGTTGCGACAGGGAATTTTAATCAGCCCCAGCATTTT. It encodes CSVATGNFNQPQHF.

CDR3 bases: TGTGCCAGCAGCTTATACCCGAGCTCCTACAATGAGCAGTTCTTC. It encodes CASSLYPSSYNEQFF. This chain joins TRBV5-6 and TRBJ2-1; D remains unclear. Germline V gene sequence: CDR1 SGHDT, CDR2 YYEEEE. The length of the CDR3 is 15 residues. V lost 2 bases and J 0 bases, leaving 9 bases between the germline ends.

The chain employs TRBV7-9 and TRBJ2-5; D gene uncertain. This CDR3 spans 13 amino acids. Trimming took 3 bases from V and 4 from J, leaving 9 bases between them. The germline V gene has CDR1 SEHNR and CDR2 FQNEAQ (reference sequence). CDR3 amino acids: CASSFPARETQYF. In nucleotides, the CDR3 is TGTGCCAGCAGCTTCCCAGCGAGAGAGACCCAGTACTTC.

The chain recombines TRBV19 with TRBJ1-4, with TRBD1 as a possible D gene (5 bases). Looked up from germline, CDR1 is LNHDA and CDR2 is SQIVND (reference sequence). Trimming stripped 7 bases from V and 6 bases from J, with 15 bases between. CDR3 size: 14 residues. The CDR3 DNA follows: TGTGCCAGTACTCCTGGGGCAGGATATGAAAAACTGTTTTTT. As protein: CASTPGAGYEKLFF.

This clone was seen a few times. At one boundary the junction diverges from the germline segment, which might be a read error. The chain combines TRBV28 with TRBJ1-1; D possibly corresponds to TRBD1 (6 bases). The CDR3 is 14 residues long. CDR1 MDHEN and CDR2 SYDVKM come from the germline V gene. The CDR3 DNA sequence: TGTGCCAGCAGTCTATGGGGGGCAGGGACTGAAGCTTTCTTT. Its protein product is CASSLWGAGTEAFF.

This clone showed up just once. The chain couples TRBV9 to TRBJ2-2; 9 bases align to TRBD2. The trim removed 0 bases at V and 7 bases at J, leaving 13 bases unmatched. This CDR3 is built from 18 residues. Germline V gene data show CDR1 as SGDLS and CDR2 as YYNGEE. The CDR3 bases are TGTGCCAGCAGCGTAGATGCGGGGGGGACGTATTATGGCGGGGAGCTGTTTTTT. This encodes CASSVDAGGTYYGGELFF.

This clone was counted a few times. The chain recombines TRBV5-1 with TRBJ1-2; D is unresolved. The CDR3 sequence is 12 residues long. Trimming removed 4 bases from V and 7 bases from J, with 11 bases in between. Germline V gene data show CDR1 as SGHRS and CDR2 as YFSETQ. This chain's CDR3 is CASSTSGAGYTF. The CDR3 DNA sequence: TGCGCCAGCAGCACTTCGGGAGCTGGCTACACCTTC.

The J gene is TRBJ1-6, the V gene TRBV5-1, with TRBD1 as a possible D gene (5 bases). Germline V CDR1 and CDR2: SGHRS, YFSETQ. V shed 3 bases and J shed 9 bases, with 19 bases lying between them. This CDR3 region has 16 residues. The CDR3 DNA sequence: TGCGCCAGCAGCTGGGGCCGCAGGTTGGTCGGTTCACCCCTCCACTTT. Translating gives CASSWGRRLVGSPLHF.

The rearrangement links TRBV5-6 to TRBJ2-6; perhaps TRBD1 as D (6 bases). Germline V gives CDR1 SGHDT, CDR2 YYEEEE. Trimming took 7 bases from V and 2 from J, leaving 16 bases between them. This CDR3 comprises 16 residues. The CDR3 is CASAAKPGAGANVLTF. CDR3 nucleotide sequence: TGTGCCAGCGCAGCCAAACCAGGGGCTGGGGCCAACGTCCTGACTTTC.

There are a few counts of this clone. The chain is built from TRBV7-9 and TRBJ1-1; D remains ambiguous. V dropped 3 bases and J dropped 4 bases, with 24 bases sitting between them. In germline, CDR1 is SEHNR, CDR2 FQNEAQ (reference sequence). CDR3 length equals 18 residues. The CDR3 DNA follows: TGTGCCAGCAGCTTGGGATCGTTTCGGAGAGGGCGGCCCACTGAAGCTTTCTTT. Encoded protein: CASSLGSFRRGRPTEAFF.

This clone occurred a few times. This chain uses TRBV5-1 with TRBJ2-1; 10 bases map to TRBD2. This CDR3 spans 18 amino acids. From germline, CDR1 is SGHRS and CDR2 YFSETQ. V lost 2 bases to trimming and J lost 4 bases; unmatched junction nucleotides: 12. For the CDR3, the DNA is TGCGCCAGCAGCTTCGGTCTAGCGGGGGCATCAAGGTACAATGAGCAGTTCTTC. Its translation: CASSFGLAGASRYNEQFF.

CDR3 nucleotide sequence: TGTGCCAGCGAGGGACAGACCTACGAGCAGTACTTC. Protein product: CASEGQTYEQYF. The V call is TRBV11-2, the J call TRBJ2-7; 7 nucleotides match TRBD1. This CDR3 has 12 amino acids. V was pared by 8 bases and J by 2 bases, with 3 bases of the junction left unmatched. Germline-derived CDR1 and CDR2 are SGHAT and FQNNGV.

The V gene is TRBV5-8, the J gene TRBJ1-5; D is ambiguous. V shed 7 bases and J shed 1 base, with 9 bases lying between them. Per germline, CDR1 SGHTS and CDR2 YDEGEE. The CDR3 runs 13 residues. The CDR3, as DNA: TGTGCCAGCGGACGCGGGAGCAATCAGCCCCAGCATTTT. It yields the protein CASGRGSNQPQHF.

The rearrangement joins TRBV30 to TRBJ1-2; 9 bases align to TRBD1. Germline V lookup: CDR1 GTSNPN, CDR2 SVGIG (reference sequence). The V and J ends lost 0 bases and 7 bases, in that order; junction bases with no gene match: 9. The CDR3 covers 15 residues. DNA of the CDR3: TGTGCCTGGAGTGTACCCCACCGGGACAGGGCTGGCTACACCTTC. Its protein product is CAWSVPHRDRAGYTF. Variable domain in full (rest from reference TRBV30 and TRBJ1-2): SQTIHQWPATLVQPVGSPLSLECTVEGTSNPNLYWYRQAAGRGLQLLFYSVGIGQISSEVPQNLSASRPQDRQFILSSKKLLLSDSGFYLCAWSVPHRDRAGYTFGSGTRLTVV.

The rearrangement joins TRBV7-2 to TRBJ2-7; tentatively, D is TRBD1 (5 bases). The CDR3 is 17 amino acids. The V gene's germline CDR1 is SGHTA and CDR2 FQGNSA. V was pared by 5 bases and J by 0 bases, with 20 bases between. The CDR3 DNA follows: TGTGCCAGCAGCCCAACACACGGACACCCCAGCTCCTACGAGCAGTACTTC. It translates to CASSPTHGHPSSYEQYF.

The chain couples TRBV29-1 to TRBJ1-2, with D unresolved. Germline assignment: CDR1 SQVTM and CDR2 ANQGSEA. V shed 4 bases and J shed 4 bases, with 19 bases lying between them. CDR3 length: 15 amino acids. CDR3 residues: CSVGGPDRYGYGYTF. CDR3 sequence (DNA): TGCAGCGTTGGCGGCCCCGACCGCTACGGCTATGGCTACACCTTC. Full variable domain (missing parts from reference TRBV29-1 and TRBJ1-2): SAVISQKPSRDICQRGTSLTIQCQVDSQVTMMFWYRQQPGQSLTLIATANQGSEATYESGFVIDKFPISRPNLTFSTLTVSNMSPEDSSIYLCSVGGPDRYGYGYTFGSGTRLTVV.

The V and J genes are TRBV6-5 and TRBJ1-3; 7 nucleotides align to TRBD1. The V and J ends lost 2 bases and 0 bases, in that order; junction bases with no gene match: 1. From germline, CDR1 is MNHEY and CDR2 SVGAGI. CDR3 length: 15 amino acids. For the CDR3, the DNA is TGTGCCAGCAGTTACGGGACAGCCTCTGGAAACACCATATATTTT. It is translated as CASSYGTASGNTIYF.

The chain joins TRBV19 to TRBJ1-2, with 7 bases lining up with TRBD1. This CDR3 contains 14 residues. Losses at the gene ends were 5 bases for V and 8 bases for J; bases not matched to a gene: 11. From germline, CDR1 is LNHDA and CDR2 SQIVND (reference sequence). The CDR3, as DNA: TGTGCCAGTAGTCTCAGGGGGTCCCAAACAGGCTACACCTTC. Its translation: CASSLRGSQTGYTF.

The chain uses TRBV5-1 and TRBJ1-3; unclear D gene. From germline, CDR1 is SGHRS and CDR2 YFSETQ. V dropped 2 bases and J dropped 1 base, with 7 bases sitting between them. The CDR3 is made up of 14 amino acids. DNA of the CDR3: TGCGCCAGCAGCTTCGCGGGTTCTGGAAACACCATATATTTT. It encodes CASSFAGSGNTIYF.

This chain joins TRBV6-5 and TRBJ1-5; 7 nucleotides align to TRBD1. This CDR3 spans 14 amino acids. J lost 7 bases, V lost 6 bases, and 9 bases had no gene match. CDR1 and CDR2 (germline): MNHEY, SVGAGI. The DNA of the CDR3 is TGTGCCAGCAGGACATGGGACAGCCGCCAGCCCCAGCATTTT. Its translation is CASRTWDSRQPQHF.

Comments on this clone: Additional DNA sequences in this sample encode the identical CDR3. The V gene is TRBV5-1, the J gene TRBJ2-5; D unclear. V shed 4 bases and J shed 1 base, with 2 bases lying between them. Looked up from germline, CDR1 is SGHRS and CDR2 is YFSETQ. The CDR3 has 11 residues. As DNA, the CDR3 is TGCGCCAGCAGCCTCCAAGAGACCCAGTACTTC. Its translation: CASSLQETQYF.

The chain couples TRBV7-6 to TRBJ2-1, with 10 nucleotides matching TRBD2. J lost 1 base, V lost 6 bases, and 6 bases had no gene match. Germline V gene sequence: CDR1 SGHVS, CDR2 FNYEAQ. This CDR3 comprises 16 residues. CDR3 sequence: CASRSSGGKSYNEQFF. The DNA for the CDR3 is TGTGCCAGCAGGTCTAGCGGGGGCAAGTCCTACAATGAGCAGTTCTTC.

This clone was observed a few times. J is TRBJ1-2 and V is TRBV3-1 (or the pseudogene TRBV3-2); the D is unclear. The V gene's germline CDR1 is LGHDT and CDR2 YNNKEL (reference sequence). This CDR3 has 15 residues. Trimming left V 1 base short and J 8 bases short, with 17 bases between. The CDR3 region is CASSQGAATRGGYTF. The CDR3 DNA sequence: TGTGCCAGCAGCCAAGGAGCAGCCACCCGGGGAGGCTACACCTTC.

CDR3 DNA sequence: TGTGCCAGCAGCCAGGGGACAGGGGGCCGGACTGAAGCTTTCTTT. It is translated as CASSQGTGGRTEAFF. V gene TRBV3-1 (or the pseudogene TRBV3-2) combines with J gene TRBJ1-1; 12 bases are shared with TRBD1. The CDR3 consists of 15 residues. CDR1 is LGHDT and CDR2 is YNNKEL in the germline V gene (reference sequence). Losses at the gene ends were 3 bases for V and 5 bases for J; bases not matched to a gene: 4.

In this sample, this clone turned up a few times. The rearrangement uses TRBV5-5 and TRBJ1-6, with D perhaps TRBD1 (6 bases). Per the germline V gene, CDR1 is SGHKS and CDR2 is YYEKEE (reference sequence). V lost 4 bases and J lost 9, with 14 bases in between. CDR3 length: 14 amino acids. This CDR3 reads CASSRTGYRSPLHF. The CDR3 nucleotides read TGTGCCAGCAGCCGAACAGGGTATCGTTCACCCCTCCACTTT.